The present TCR beta chain was sequenced within a study of regulatory T cells in long-lasting Graves disease. As for time point: newly diagnosed GD, antithyroid drugs for less than 3 months. The TCR library used RNA extracted from PBMCs. The patient group derived from an endocrinology department in Xi'an, China. This clonotype was seen at least ten times. The CDR3 runs 11 residues. Trimming pared 6 bases from V and 15 bases from J, leaving 14 bases between. Germline CDR1 is MNHNS and CDR2 is SASEGT. iRepertoire HTBI primers and Arm-PCR of CDR3 regions built TCR beta libraries. Via MiXCR, TCRdb re-called the multiplex PCR reads, giving one row per CDR3 protein. The sample records hundreds of thousands of distinct CDR3 sequences, approximately 15% being singletons. These data were likewise used in another study, on T cells in Graves' hyperthyroidism and ophthalmopathy.

The sequencing used peripheral blood mononuclear cells (PBMCs), collected at new diagnosis, from a patient treated with antithyroid drugs. The sequence was obtained from a man aged 35 to 55 with Graves disease. The chain has TRBV6-1 and TRBJ2-2, with D maybe TRBD1 (6 bases). Here the CDR3 reads CASSQTGWVFF. CDR3 DNA sequence: TGTGCCAGCAGCCAGACAGGTTGGGTGTTTTTT.